Listed below are T cell receptor beta chains from one sample, sequenced in a study of T cell repertoires in cytomegalovirus infection. TCRdb re-called the reads through MiXCR, storing one row per CDR3 protein. The sample shows roughly 68,000 distinct CDR3 sequences, 20% of them seen only once. These receptors are not linked to any known antigen. The sequences come from CD8+ T cells from cultured PBMCs, collected from culture after CMV antigen stimulation. All receptors come from a human donor in good health (CMV status not recorded). Some clones in this sample may be carry-over from other donors' samples. CDR3s include the opening cysteine and the closing phenylalanine or tryptophan. The D gene is left open where the match is weak. Part of the rows lack a size; the others show once, few, many or a class for expanded clones.

j_call v_call d_call clone_size cdr3_nt cdr3_aa
TRBJ1-1 TRBV6-5 NA NA TGTGCCAGCAGTTACTCTATCCTAGGGGATACTGAAGCTTTCTTT CASSYSILGDTEAFF
TRBJ2-7 TRBV30 NA NA TGTGCCTGGAGTTGGCCGGGTGACTCCTACGAGCAGTACTTC CAWSWPGDSYEQYF
TRBJ2-7 TRBV6-6 NA few TGTGCCAGCAGTTACCCCCGCGGGTTCGAGCAGTACTTC CASSYPRGFEQYF
TRBJ2-7 TRBV5-4 NA few TGTGCCAGCAGCTCCGGTAGGTCCTACGAGCAGTACTTC CASSSGRSYEQYF
TRBJ1-1 TRBV7-6 TRBD1 NA TGTGCCAGCAGCTTAGCTGAACAGGGGGCGAACTTT CASSLAEQGANF
TRBJ1-5 TRBV5-1 NA NA TGCGCCAGCAGCTTGGAGGGTGGAAGCAATCAGCCCCAGCATTTT CASSLEGGSNQPQHF
TRBJ2-7 TRBV9 TRBD1 few TGTGCCAGCAGCGAACAGGGACAGGGGGTCGACGAGCAGTACTTC CASSEQGQGVDEQYF
TRBJ2-7 TRBV7-6 TRBD1 few TGTGCCAGCAGCTATGGACAGGGAAGGGGCTACGAGCAGTACTTC CASSYGQGRGYEQYF
TRBJ2-1 TRBV28 TRBD1 NA TGTGCCAGCGAACGCGGGACAGGCTCGGATGAGCAGTTCTTC CASERGTGSDEQFF
TRBJ2-7 TRBV7-9 NA few TGTGCCAGCAGCCCCCGGGACGGGAAAACCGGGACGGGCCCCTACGAGCAGTACTTC CASSPRDGKTGTGPYEQYF
TRBJ2-7 TRBV10-3 NA NA TGTGCCATCAGTGAGTGGGGCGGGGAAGCCTACGAGCAGTACTTC CAISEWGGEAYEQYF